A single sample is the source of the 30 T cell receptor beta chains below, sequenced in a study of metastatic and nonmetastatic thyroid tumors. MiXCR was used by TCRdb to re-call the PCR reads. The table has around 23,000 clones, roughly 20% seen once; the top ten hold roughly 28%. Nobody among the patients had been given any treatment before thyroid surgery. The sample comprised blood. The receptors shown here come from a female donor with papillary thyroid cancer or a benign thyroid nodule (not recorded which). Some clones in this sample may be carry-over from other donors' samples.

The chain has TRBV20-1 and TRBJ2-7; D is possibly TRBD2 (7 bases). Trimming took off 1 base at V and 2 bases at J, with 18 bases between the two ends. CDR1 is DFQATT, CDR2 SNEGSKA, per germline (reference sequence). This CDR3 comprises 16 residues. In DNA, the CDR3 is TGCAGTGCTAGAGCTCCGGAGGGGGGGTTCGCCTACGAGCAGTACTTC. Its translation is CSARAPEGGFAYEQYF.

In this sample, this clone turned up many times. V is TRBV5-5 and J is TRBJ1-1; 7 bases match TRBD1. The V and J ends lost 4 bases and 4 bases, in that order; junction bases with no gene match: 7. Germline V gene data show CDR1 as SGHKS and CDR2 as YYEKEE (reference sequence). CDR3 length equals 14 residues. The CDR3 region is CASSRQGYGTEAFF. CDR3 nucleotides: TGTGCCAGCAGCCGACAGGGTTACGGCACTGAAGCTTTCTTT.

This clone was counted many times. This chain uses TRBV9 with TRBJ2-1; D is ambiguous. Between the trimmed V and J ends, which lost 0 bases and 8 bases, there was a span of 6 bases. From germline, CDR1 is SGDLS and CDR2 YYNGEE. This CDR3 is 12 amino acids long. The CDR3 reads CASSVEYDEQFF. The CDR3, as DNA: TGTGCCAGCAGCGTAGAGTACGATGAGCAGTTCTTC.

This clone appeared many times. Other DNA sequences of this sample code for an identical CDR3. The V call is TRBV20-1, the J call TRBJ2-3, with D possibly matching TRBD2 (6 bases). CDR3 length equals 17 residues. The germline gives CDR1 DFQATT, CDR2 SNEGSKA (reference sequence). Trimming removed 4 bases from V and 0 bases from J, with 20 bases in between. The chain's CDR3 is CSATSLRLAPSTDTQYF. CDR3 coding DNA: TGCAGTGCTACTAGTCTCAGGCTAGCGCCTAGCACAGATACGCAGTATTTT.

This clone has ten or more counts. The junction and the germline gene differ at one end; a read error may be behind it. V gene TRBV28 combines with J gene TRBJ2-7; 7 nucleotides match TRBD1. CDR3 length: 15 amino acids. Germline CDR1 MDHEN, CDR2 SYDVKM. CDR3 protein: CASTLSGTASYEQYF. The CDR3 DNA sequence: TGTGCCAGCACTTTATCCGGGACAGCCTCCTACGAGCAGTACTTC.

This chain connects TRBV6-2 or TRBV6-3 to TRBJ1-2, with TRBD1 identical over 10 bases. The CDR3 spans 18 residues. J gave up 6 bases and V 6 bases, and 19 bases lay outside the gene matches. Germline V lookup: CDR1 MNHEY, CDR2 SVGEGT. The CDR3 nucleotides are TGTGCCAGCAGACCCCCCCCGGGACAGGGGCATCGAGGAGATGGCTACACCTTC. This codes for CASRPPPGQGHRGDGYTF.

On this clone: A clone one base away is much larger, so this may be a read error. The CDR3 protein is CASSIGQGAQNEQFF. The CDR3 DNA reads TGTGCCAGCAGTATTGGACAGGGGGCGCAAAATGAGCAGTTCTTC. The V call is TRBV27, the J call TRBJ2-1, with 11 bases fitting TRBD1. J was trimmed by 7 bases and V by 5 bases; bases with no gene match: 7. This CDR3 region has 15 residues. The V gene's germline CDR1 is MNHEY and CDR2 SMNVEV (reference sequence).

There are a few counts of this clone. In DNA, the CDR3 is TGTGCCACCCGACAGGGGCCGTATGACGAGCAGTACTTC. This codes for CATRQGPYDEQYF. V is TRBV2 and J is TRBJ2-7; 8 bases match TRBD1. The V and J ends lost 10 bases and 5 bases, in that order; junction bases with no gene match: 10. Germline CDR1 reads SNHLY; CDR2 reads FYNNEI. The length of the CDR3 is 13 residues. Drawing the rest from reference TRBV2 and TRBJ2-7, the complete variable domain is EPEVTQTPSHQVTQMGQEVILRCVPISNHLYFYWYRQILGQKVEFLVSFYNNEISEKSEIFDDQFSVERPDGSNFTLKIRSTKLEDSAMYFCATRQGPYDEQYFGPGTRLTVT.

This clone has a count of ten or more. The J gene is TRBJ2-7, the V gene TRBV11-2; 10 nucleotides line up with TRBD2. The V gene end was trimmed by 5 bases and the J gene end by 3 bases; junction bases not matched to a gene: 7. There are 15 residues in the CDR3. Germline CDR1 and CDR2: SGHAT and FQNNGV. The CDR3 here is CASSITSGTIYEQYF. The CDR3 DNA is TGTGCCAGCAGCATAACTAGCGGGACCATCTACGAGCAGTACTTC.

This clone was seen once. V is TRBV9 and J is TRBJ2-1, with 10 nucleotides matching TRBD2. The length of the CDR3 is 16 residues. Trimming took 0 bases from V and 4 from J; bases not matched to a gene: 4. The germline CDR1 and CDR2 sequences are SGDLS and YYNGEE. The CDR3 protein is CASSVGSSGSYNEQFF. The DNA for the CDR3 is TGTGCCAGCAGCGTAGGGTCTAGCGGGAGTTACAATGAGCAGTTCTTC.

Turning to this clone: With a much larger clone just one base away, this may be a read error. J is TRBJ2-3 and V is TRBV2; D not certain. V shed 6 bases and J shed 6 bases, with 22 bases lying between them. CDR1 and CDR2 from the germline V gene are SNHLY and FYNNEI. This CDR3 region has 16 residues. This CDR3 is CASRQLSESDWDTQYF. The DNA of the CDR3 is TGTGCCAGCAGGCAACTATCGGAGTCAGACTGGGATACGCAGTATTTT.

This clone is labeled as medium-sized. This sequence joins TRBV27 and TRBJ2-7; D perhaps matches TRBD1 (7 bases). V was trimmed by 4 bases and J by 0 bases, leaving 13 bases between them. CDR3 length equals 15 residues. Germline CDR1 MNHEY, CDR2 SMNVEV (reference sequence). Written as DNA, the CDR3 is TGTGCCAGCAGTTGGACCAGGGGGGCCTCCTACGAGCAGTACTTC. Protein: CASSWTRGASYEQYF.

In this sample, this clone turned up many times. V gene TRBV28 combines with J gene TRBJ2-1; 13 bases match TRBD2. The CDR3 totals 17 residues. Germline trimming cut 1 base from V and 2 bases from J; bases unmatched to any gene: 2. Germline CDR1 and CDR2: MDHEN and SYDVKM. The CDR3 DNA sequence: TGTGCCAGCAGTTTATCGGGACTAGCGGGGACCTACAATGAGCAGTTCTTC. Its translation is CASSLSGLAGTYNEQFF.

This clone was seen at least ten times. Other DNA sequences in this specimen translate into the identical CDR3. The CDR3 region is CASSERRTGGRQPQHF. CDR3 in DNA: TGTGCCAGCAGTGAGCGTCGGACAGGGGGCCGGCAGCCCCAGCATTTT. This rearrangement joins TRBV6-1 to TRBJ1-5; 11 nucleotides match TRBD1. The trim removed 3 bases at V and 7 bases at J, leaving 8 bases unmatched. Looked up from germline, CDR1 is MNHNS and CDR2 is SASEGT. The CDR3 runs to 16 residues.

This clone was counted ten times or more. CDR3 in amino acids: CASRGTSGRGGSYNEQFF. The DNA of the CDR3 is TGCGCCAGCCGGGGGACTAGCGGGAGAGGGGGCTCCTACAATGAGCAGTTCTTC. The chain has TRBV10-2 and TRBJ2-1; 14 bases are a match to TRBD2. V lost 8 bases to trimming and J lost 0 bases; unmatched junction nucleotides: 9. Germline V gene lookup returns CDR1 WSHSY and CDR2 SAAADI. The CDR3 is made up of 18 amino acids.

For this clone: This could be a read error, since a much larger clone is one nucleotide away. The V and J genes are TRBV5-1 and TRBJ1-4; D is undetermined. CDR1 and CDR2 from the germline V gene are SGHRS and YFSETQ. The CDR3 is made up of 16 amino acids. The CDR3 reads CAGSLHGRTTNEKLFF. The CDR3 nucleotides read TGCGCCGGCAGCTTACACGGGCGTACAACTAATGAAAAACTGTTTTTT.

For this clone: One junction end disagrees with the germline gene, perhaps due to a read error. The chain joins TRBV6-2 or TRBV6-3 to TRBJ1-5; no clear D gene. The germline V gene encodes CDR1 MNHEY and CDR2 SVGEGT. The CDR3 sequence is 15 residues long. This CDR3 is CASSSPGKGNKPQHF. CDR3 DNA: TGTGCCAGCAGTTCCCCGGGAAAGGGCAATAAGCCACAGCATTTT.

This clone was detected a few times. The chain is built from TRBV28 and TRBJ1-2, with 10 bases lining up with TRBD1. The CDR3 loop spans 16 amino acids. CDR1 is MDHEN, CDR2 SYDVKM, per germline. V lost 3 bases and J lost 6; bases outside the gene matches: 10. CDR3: CASSLGQGSALHGYTF. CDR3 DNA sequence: TGTGCCAGCAGTTTGGGACAGGGGTCGGCTCTCCATGGCTACACCTTC.

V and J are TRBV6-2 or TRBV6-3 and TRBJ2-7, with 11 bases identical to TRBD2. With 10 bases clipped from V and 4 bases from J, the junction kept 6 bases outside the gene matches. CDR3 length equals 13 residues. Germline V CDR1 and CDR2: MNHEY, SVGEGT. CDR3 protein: CATQGLAVYEQYF. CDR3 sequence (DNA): TGTGCCACCCAGGGACTAGCGGTATACGAGCAGTACTTC.

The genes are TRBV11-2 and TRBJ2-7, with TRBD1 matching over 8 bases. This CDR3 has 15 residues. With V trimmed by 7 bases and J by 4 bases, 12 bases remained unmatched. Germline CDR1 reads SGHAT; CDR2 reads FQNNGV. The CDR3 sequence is CASKPGGAAPYEQYF. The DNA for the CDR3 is TGTGCCAGCAAACCAGGGGGCGCCGCCCCATACGAGCAGTACTTC.

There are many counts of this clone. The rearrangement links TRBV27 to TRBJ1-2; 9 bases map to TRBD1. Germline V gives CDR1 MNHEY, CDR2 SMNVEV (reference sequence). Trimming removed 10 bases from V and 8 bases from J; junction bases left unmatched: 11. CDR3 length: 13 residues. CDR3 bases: TGTGCCACGGGGACAGGGCCCCTTGAGGGCTACACCTTC. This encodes CATGTGPLEGYTF.

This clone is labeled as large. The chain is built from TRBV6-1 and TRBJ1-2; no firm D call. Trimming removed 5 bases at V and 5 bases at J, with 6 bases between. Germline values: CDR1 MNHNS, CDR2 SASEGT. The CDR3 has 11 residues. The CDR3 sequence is CASSQEYGYTF. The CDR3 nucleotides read TGTGCCAGCAGTCAAGAATATGGCTACACCTTC.

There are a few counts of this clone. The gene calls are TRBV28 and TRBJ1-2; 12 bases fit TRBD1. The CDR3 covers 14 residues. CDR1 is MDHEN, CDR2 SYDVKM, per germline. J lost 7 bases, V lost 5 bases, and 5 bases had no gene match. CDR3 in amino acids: CASSTQGQGAGYTF. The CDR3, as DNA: TGTGCCAGCAGTACACAGGGACAGGGGGCTGGCTACACCTTC.

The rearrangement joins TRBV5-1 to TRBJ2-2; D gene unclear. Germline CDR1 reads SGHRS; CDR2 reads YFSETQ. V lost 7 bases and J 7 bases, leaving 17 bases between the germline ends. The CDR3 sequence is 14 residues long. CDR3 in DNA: TGCGCCAGCGGTTGCAGTGGGCTAGACGGGGAGCTGTTTTTT. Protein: CASGCSGLDGELFF.

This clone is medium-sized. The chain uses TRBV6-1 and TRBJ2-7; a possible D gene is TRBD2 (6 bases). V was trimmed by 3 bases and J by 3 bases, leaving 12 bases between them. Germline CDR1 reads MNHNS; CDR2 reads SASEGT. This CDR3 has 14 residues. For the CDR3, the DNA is TGTGCCAGCAGTGATACTAGCATCGACTACGAGCAGTACTTC. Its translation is CASSDTSIDYEQYF.

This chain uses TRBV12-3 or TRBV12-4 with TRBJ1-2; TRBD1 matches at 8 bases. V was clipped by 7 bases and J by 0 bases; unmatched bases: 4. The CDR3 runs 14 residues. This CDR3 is CASTATGANYGYTF. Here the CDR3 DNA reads TGTGCCAGCACCGCGACAGGGGCTAACTATGGCTACACCTTC.

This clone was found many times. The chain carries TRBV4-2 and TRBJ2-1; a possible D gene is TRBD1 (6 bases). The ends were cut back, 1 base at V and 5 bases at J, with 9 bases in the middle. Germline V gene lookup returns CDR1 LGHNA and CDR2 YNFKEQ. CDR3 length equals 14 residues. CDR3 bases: TGTGCCAGCAGCCAAGTGGACAGCCACAATGAGCAGTTCTTC. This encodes CASSQVDSHNEQFF.

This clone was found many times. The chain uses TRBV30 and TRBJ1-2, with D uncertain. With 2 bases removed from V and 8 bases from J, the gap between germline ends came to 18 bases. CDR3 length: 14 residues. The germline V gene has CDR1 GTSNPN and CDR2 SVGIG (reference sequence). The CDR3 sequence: CAWSTISGSRGYTF. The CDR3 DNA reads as TGTGCCTGGAGTACCATTTCCGGGAGCAGAGGCTACACCTTC.

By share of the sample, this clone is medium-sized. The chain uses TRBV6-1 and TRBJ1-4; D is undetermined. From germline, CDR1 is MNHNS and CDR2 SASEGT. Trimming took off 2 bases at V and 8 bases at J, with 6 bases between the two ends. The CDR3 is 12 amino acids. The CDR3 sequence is CASSESQEKLFF. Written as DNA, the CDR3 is TGTGCCAGCAGTGAATCCCAAGAAAAACTGTTTTTT.

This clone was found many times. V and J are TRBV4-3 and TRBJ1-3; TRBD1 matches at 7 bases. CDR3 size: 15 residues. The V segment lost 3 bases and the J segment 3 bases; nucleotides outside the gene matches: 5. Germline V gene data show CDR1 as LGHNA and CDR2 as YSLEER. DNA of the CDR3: TGCGCCAGCAGCCACTTAACAGGGGTTGGAAACACCATATATTTT. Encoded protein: CASSHLTGVGNTIYF.